The clone carrying this T cell receptor beta chain was detected only a few times. What it recognizes is unknown. CDR1 DFQATT and CDR2 SNEGSKA come from the germline V gene (reference sequence). This CDR3 has 14 residues. The V gene end was trimmed by 0 bases and the J gene end by 4 bases; junction bases not matched to a gene: 5. This sample is part of a study of T-cell reconstitution after alpha-beta-depleted transplantation in children. Using unique molecular identifiers, the investigators prepared the TCRbeta library. TCRdb analysed the PCR reads with MiXCR anew, one entry per CDR3 protein. The sample lists 780,000 or so distinct CDR3 sequences, around 15% occurring once. Study-level findings and limits: It was newly produced T cells that mostly accounted for T-cell counts and diversity one year after transplant.

The chain carries TRBV20-1 and TRBJ1-2; 7 positions match TRBD1. This material consisted of PBMCs, mostly from graft donor cells, taken 360 days after TCRalphabeta/CD19-depleted stem cell transplant. The receptor was derived from a male patient younger than 18 who had a stem cell transplant for acute lymphoblastic leukemia, so the T cells may come from the graft donor. The DNA for the CDR3 is TGCAGTGCTAGAGACCCTACAGGGGCCTATGGCTACACCTTC. Translating gives CSARDPTGAYGYTF.